This entry lists 31 T cell receptor beta chains sequenced from one sample in a study of blood T cell repertoires in COVID-19. Profiling relied on immunoSEQ multiplex PCR, and the TCRdb table lists in-frame clones only, not all of them. This sample has some 300,000 clones, with around 90% found just once. Sequencing was performed on PBMCs or T cells enriched from blood (not recorded which). Source of these receptors: a woman aged 35 to 49 who had recovered from COVID-19.

V usage is TRBV5-4 and J usage is TRBJ1-2; 10 nucleotides line up with TRBD1. This CDR3 is built from 15 residues. Trimming took 3 bases from V and 6 from J; bases not matched to a gene: 8. Germline V gene sequence: CDR1 SGHNT, CDR2 YYREEE (reference sequence). CDR3 nucleotide sequence: TGTGCCAGCAGCTCCTGGACAGGGGGGGAGCATGGCTACACCTTC. It codes for CASSSWTGGEHGYTF.

The J gene is TRBJ1-5, the V gene TRBV4-2; D gene ambiguous. CDR3 length: 13 residues. Trimming shortened V by 4 bases and J by 8 bases, and 12 bases separated the two germline ends. Looked up from germline, CDR1 is LGHNA and CDR2 is YNFKEQ. The DNA of the CDR3 is TGTGCCAGCAGCCCCCGAAAGGGAGAGCCCCAGCATTTT. Protein product: CASSPRKGEPQHF.

V gene TRBV6-4 combines with J gene TRBJ2-3, with unresolved D. Trimming took 0 bases from V and 2 from J, leaving 3 bases between them. Per germline, CDR1 MRHNA and CDR2 SNTAGT. The CDR3 totals 13 residues. This chain's CDR3 is CASSDSYTDTQYF. Here the CDR3 DNA reads TGTGCCAGCAGTGACTCTTACACAGATACGCAGTATTTT.

The chain is built from TRBV5-1 and TRBJ2-7; 7 bases map to TRBD2. In germline, CDR1 is SGHRS, CDR2 YFSETQ. The CDR3 is 14 residues long. Trimming at V came to 3 bases and at J to 2 bases, leaving 5 bases not matched to a gene. CDR3 residues: CASSSLATTYEQYF. The DNA of the CDR3 is TGCGCCAGCAGCTCACTAGCGACAACCTACGAGCAGTACTTC. The full variable domain, in which reference TRBV5-1 and TRBJ2-7 provide the parts outside the CDR3, is KAGVTQTPRYLIKTRGQQVTLSCSPISGHRSVSWYQQTPGQGLQFLFEYFSETQRNKGNFPGRFSGRQFSNSRSEMNVSTLELGDSALYLCASSSLATTYEQYFGPGTRLTVT.

The chain recombines TRBV7-2 with TRBJ1-5; TRBD1 matches 9 bases. This CDR3 contains 14 residues. V was clipped by 4 bases and J by 4 bases; unmatched bases: 2. The germline V gene encodes CDR1 SGHTA and CDR2 FQGNSA. As DNA, the CDR3 is TGTGCCAGCAGCTCGGGGACAGGGAATCAGCCCCAGCATTTT. Translated, it gives CASSSGTGNQPQHF.

The chain couples TRBV30 to TRBJ1-6, with D perhaps matching TRBD1 (6 bases). Germline V CDR1 and CDR2: GTSNPN, SVGIG (reference sequence). The CDR3 has 15 residues. The V end was cut by 2 bases, the J end by 6 bases, with 14 bases between. CDR3 amino acids: CAWSQAGAFNSPLHF. Here the CDR3 DNA reads TGTGCCTGGAGTCAAGCAGGGGCTTTTAATTCACCCCTCCACTTT. Drawing the rest from reference TRBV30 and TRBJ1-6, the complete variable domain is SQTIHQWPATLVQPVGSPLSLECTVEGTSNPNLYWYRQAAGRGLQLLFYSVGIGQISSEVPQNLSASRPQDRQFILSSKKLLLSDSGFYLCAWSQAGAFNSPLHFGNGTRLTVT.

The rearrangement links TRBV19 to TRBJ1-1, with TRBD1 as a possible D gene (6 bases). V lost 5 bases and J lost 5, with 15 bases in between. The CDR3 runs 14 residues. CDR1 and CDR2 (germline): LNHDA, SQIVND (reference sequence). The CDR3 DNA follows: TGTGCCAGTAGTCCGCCAGGGGAGTGGACTGAAGCTTTCTTT. Its translation is CASSPPGEWTEAFF.

On this clone: At the DNA level, this CDR3 is encoded by other sequences in the same sample as well. The V and J genes are TRBV5-1 and TRBJ1-2; D possibly corresponds to TRBD1 (5 bases). Per the germline V gene, CDR1 is SGHRS and CDR2 is YFSETQ. The CDR3 is made up of 14 amino acids. Trimming left V 2 bases short and J 4 bases short, with 12 bases between. CDR3 residues: CASSLEGALYGYTF. The CDR3 region has the DNA TGCGCCAGCAGCTTAGAAGGGGCGCTCTATGGCTACACCTTC.

The chain employs TRBV14 and TRBJ2-7; TRBD2 agrees at 7 bases. The CDR3 contains 14 residues. The germline gives CDR1 SGHDN, CDR2 FVKESK. V shed 5 bases, J shed 3 bases, and the junction held 7 bases outside the gene matches. CDR3 sequence (DNA): TGTGCCAGCAGCGCTCTCGGGGGGTACTACGAGCAGTACTTC. This codes for CASSALGGYYEQYF.

The genes are TRBV4-2 and TRBJ2-7; 9 bases match TRBD2. The CDR3 spans 17 residues. V shed 0 bases and J 1 base; nucleotides not matched to a gene: 7. The germline gives CDR1 LGHNA, CDR2 YNFKEQ. CDR3 in amino acids: CASSQDLAGGRSYEQYF. CDR3 nucleotide sequence: TGTGCCAGCAGCCAAGATCTGGCGGGGGGGCGTTCCTACGAGCAGTACTTC.

The chain couples TRBV19 to TRBJ1-2; possibly TRBD1 for D (5 bases). The CDR3 sequence is 15 residues long. Trimming removed 6 bases at V and 2 bases at J, with 16 bases between. Per germline, CDR1 LNHDA and CDR2 SQIVND (reference sequence). The CDR3 loop is CASRVFLAGNYGYTF. As DNA, the CDR3 is TGTGCCAGTAGAGTATTTTTGGCAGGGAACTATGGCTACACCTTC.

The chain recombines TRBV30 with TRBJ2-7; 9 bases map to TRBD1. The J segment lost 4 bases and the V segment lost 0 bases, leaving 4 bases of the junction unmatched. Per the germline V gene, CDR1 is GTSNPN and CDR2 is SVGIG (reference sequence). CDR3 length equals 14 residues. The CDR3: CAWSVGQGGYEQYF. CDR3 in DNA: TGTGCCTGGAGTGTGGGACAGGGAGGGTACGAGCAGTACTTC.

The V gene is TRBV6-2 or TRBV6-3, the J gene TRBJ2-3; D may be TRBD2 (5 bases). The germline CDR1 and CDR2 sequences are MNHEY and SVGEGT. The V end was cut by 2 bases, the J end by 0 bases, with 12 bases between. The CDR3 is made up of 16 amino acids. The CDR3 region is CASSYRAGPSTDTQYF. In DNA, the CDR3 is TGTGCCAGCAGTTACCGGGCGGGCCCAAGCACAGATACGCAGTATTTT.

The V and J genes are TRBV7-2 and TRBJ1-5, with TRBD1 identical over 7 bases. The V segment lost 0 bases and the J segment 7 bases; nucleotides outside the gene matches: 0. Germline CDR1 and CDR2: SGHTA and FQGNSA. The CDR3 has 13 residues. The CDR3, as DNA: TGTGCCAGCAGCTTAGCACAGGGGCAGCCCCAGCATTTT. Protein: CASSLAQGQPQHF.

The chain is built from TRBV5-1 and TRBJ2-1, with TRBD1 identical over 9 bases. The germline CDR1 and CDR2 sequences are SGHRS and YFSETQ. The J segment lost 3 bases and the V segment lost 7 bases, leaving 5 bases of the junction unmatched. CDR3 length equals 14 residues. This CDR3 reads CASSVTGGYNEQFF. The CDR3 bases are TGCGCCAGCTCGGTGACAGGGGGCTACAATGAGCAGTTCTTC.

Turning to this clone: At one end, the junction sequence differs from germline, possibly due to a read error. The rearrangement uses TRBV29-1 and TRBJ1-2, with D perhaps TRBD1 (5 bases). CDR3 length: 10 residues. From germline, CDR1 is SQVTM and CDR2 ANQGSEA. The CDR3 reads CSVAIQVLYF. The CDR3 DNA is TGCAGCGTTGCTATACAGGTCCTTTACTTC.

This chain connects TRBV5-1 to TRBJ2-5, with TRBD2 matching 8 bases. Germline V gene lookup returns CDR1 SGHRS and CDR2 YFSETQ. The CDR3 covers 16 residues. With V trimmed by 3 bases and J by 1 base, 8 bases remained unmatched. The CDR3 nucleotides read TGCGCCAGCAGCTCCAAAGCGGGGGCAACCCAAGAGACCCAGTACTTC. It specifies CASSSKAGATQETQYF.

This clone is a singleton in its sample. The rearrangement links TRBV5-5 to TRBJ2-5, with 13 nucleotides matching TRBD2. This CDR3 spans 16 amino acids. V shed 3 bases, J shed 5 bases, and the junction held 7 bases outside the gene matches. In germline, CDR1 is SGHKS, CDR2 YYEKEE (reference sequence). The CDR3 is CASSWGLAGRAETQYF. DNA of the CDR3: TGTGCCAGCAGCTGGGGACTAGCGGGAAGGGCGGAGACCCAGTACTTC.

The chain has TRBV20-1 and TRBJ1-2, with 7 bases aligning to TRBD1. The CDR3 has 14 amino acids. Germline values: CDR1 DFQATT, CDR2 SNEGSKA (reference sequence). The trim removed 3 bases at V and 7 bases at J, leaving 11 bases unmatched. Here the CDR3 DNA reads TGCAGTGCTAGTGGGGGCAGGGGGTCTGCTGGCTACACCTTC. It yields the protein CSASGGRGSAGYTF.

The V gene is TRBV6-5, the J gene TRBJ1-1; tentatively, D is TRBD1 (6 bases). V dropped 5 bases and J dropped 1 base, with 11 bases sitting between them. Germline CDR1 MNHEY, CDR2 SVGAGI. There are 14 residues in the CDR3. For the CDR3, the DNA is TGTGCCAGCAGTCAGGACAGTTGGAACACTGAAGCTTTCTTT. Its translation is CASSQDSWNTEAFF.

J is TRBJ2-4 and V is TRBV21-1; no check of the table's D call, TRBD2, against the DNA was made. TRBV21-1 constitutes a pseudogene. The length of the CDR3 is 15 residues. The CDR3 region is CASSKDQTRGDIQYF. CDR3 in DNA: TGTGCCAGCAGCAAAGACCAGACACGGGGGGACATTCAGTACTTC.

The chain uses TRBV10-3 and TRBJ2-1; TRBD2 aligns across 14 bases. The CDR3 is 16 residues long. CDR1 is ENHRY and CDR2 is SYGVKD in the germline V gene. Germline trimming cut 4 bases from V and 2 bases from J; bases unmatched to any gene: 1. In nucleotides, the CDR3 is TGTGCCATCAGTGGGGGACTAGCGGGGGCCTACAATGAGCAGTTCTTC. Translating gives CAISGGLAGAYNEQFF.

The count of this clone is one. The chain is built from TRBV19 and TRBJ1-4; D might be TRBD1 (6 bases). V lost 1 base and J lost 6, with 12 bases in between. The CDR3 is 15 residues long. Looked up from germline, CDR1 is LNHDA and CDR2 is SQIVND (reference sequence). CDR3: CASSIVGPGDEKLFF. CDR3 in DNA: TGTGCCAGTAGTATAGTGGGGCCAGGGGATGAAAAACTGTTTTTT. Supplemented by reference TRBV19 and TRBJ1-4, the full variable domain reads DGGITQSPKYLFRKEGQNVTLSCEQNLNHDAMYWYRQDPGQGLRLIYYSQIVNDFQKGDIAEGYSVSREKKESFPLTVTSAQKNPTAFYLCASSIVGPGDEKLFFGSGTQLSVL.

V and J are TRBV7-9 and TRBJ2-7, with a weak D call TRBD2 (6 bases). The germline CDR1 and CDR2 sequences are SEHNR and FQNEAQ (reference sequence). The length of the CDR3 is 16 residues. V lost 1 base and J 4 bases, leaving 17 bases between the germline ends. The CDR3 loop is CASSLVSGRSLYEQYF. The CDR3 region has the DNA TGTGCCAGCAGCTTAGTCTCGGGGAGGTCTCTTTACGAGCAGTACTTC.

The chain employs TRBV7-2 and TRBJ2-5; a weak D match, TRBD2 (6 bases). CDR3 size: 15 residues. V was trimmed by 6 bases and J by 4 bases, leaving 18 bases between them. Per the germline V gene, CDR1 is SGHTA and CDR2 is FQGNSA. CDR3 residues: CASSDGSSARETQYF. Written as DNA, the CDR3 is TGTGCCAGCAGTGACGGGTCTAGCGCTCGAGAGACCCAGTACTTC.

V gene TRBV5-4 combines with J gene TRBJ1-2; D gene unclear. Trimming cost V 2 bases and J 2 bases, with 10 bases left between them. The CDR3 runs 14 residues. CDR1 and CDR2 (germline): SGHNT, YYREEE (reference sequence). The CDR3 is CASSLKGANYGYTF. CDR3 in DNA: TGTGCCAGCAGCTTAAAAGGAGCGAACTATGGCTACACCTTC.

The CDR3 region is CASSIQTSGNEQFF. The CDR3 DNA reads as TGTGCCAGCAGTATACAGACTAGCGGAAATGAGCAGTTCTTC. The chain joins TRBV27 to TRBJ2-1, with 9 bases aligning to TRBD2. V lost 5 bases and J lost 7; bases outside the gene matches: 6. Germline CDR1 MNHEY, CDR2 SMNVEV (reference sequence). The CDR3 runs 14 residues.

The chain employs TRBV7-8 and TRBJ1-1, with 7 positions matching TRBD1. From germline, CDR1 is SGHVS and CDR2 FQNEAQ. Trimming took 5 bases from V and 3 from J; bases not matched to a gene: 3. The CDR3 is 13 amino acids. The CDR3 here is CASSQGTDTEAFF. CDR3 DNA sequence: TGTGCCAGCAGCCAGGGGACAGACACTGAAGCTTTCTTT.

The V and J genes are TRBV9 and TRBJ1-1; 7 positions agree with TRBD1. Germline loops: CDR1 SGDLS, CDR2 YYNGEE. Trimming at V came to 4 bases and at J to 4 bases, leaving 7 bases not matched to a gene. This CDR3 contains 14 residues. The CDR3 is CASSPQTGTTEAFF. The CDR3 DNA sequence: TGTGCCAGCAGCCCGCAGACAGGGACCACTGAAGCTTTCTTT.

The chain links TRBV10-1 to TRBJ1-1; D is unclear. CDR3 length: 13 residues. V lost 4 bases to trimming and J lost 0 bases, with 6 bases between them. Germline V gene lookup returns CDR1 WNHNN and CDR2 SYGVQD (reference sequence). The CDR3 spells CASSGTMNTEAFF. The CDR3 nucleotides read TGCGCCAGCAGTGGGACTATGAACACTGAAGCTTTCTTT.

This clone occurred once. J is TRBJ1-1 and V is TRBV5-1; 7 bases line up with TRBD1. Germline loops: CDR1 SGHRS, CDR2 YFSETQ. V lost 4 bases to trimming and J lost 5 bases; unmatched junction nucleotides: 11. The CDR3 contains 15 residues. CDR3 amino acids: CASSPTGERWTEAFF. CDR3 bases: TGCGCCAGCAGCCCTACAGGGGAAAGATGGACTGAAGCTTTCTTT.